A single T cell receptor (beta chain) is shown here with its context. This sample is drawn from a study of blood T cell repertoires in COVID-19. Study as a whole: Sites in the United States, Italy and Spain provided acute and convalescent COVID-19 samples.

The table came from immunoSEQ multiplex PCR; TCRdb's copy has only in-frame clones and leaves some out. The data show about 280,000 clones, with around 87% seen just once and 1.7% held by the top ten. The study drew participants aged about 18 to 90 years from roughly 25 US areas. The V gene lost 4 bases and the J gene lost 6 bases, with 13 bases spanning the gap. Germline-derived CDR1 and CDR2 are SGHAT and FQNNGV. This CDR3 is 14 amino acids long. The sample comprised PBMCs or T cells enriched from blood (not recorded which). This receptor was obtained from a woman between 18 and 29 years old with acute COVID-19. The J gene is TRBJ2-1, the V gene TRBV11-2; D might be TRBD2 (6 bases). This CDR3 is CASSWKIGGNEQFF. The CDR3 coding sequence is TGTGCCAGCAGCTGGAAGATCGGGGGCAATGAGCAGTTCTTC. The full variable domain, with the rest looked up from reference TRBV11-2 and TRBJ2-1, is EAGVAQSPRYKIIEKRQSVAFWCNPISGHATLYWYQQILGQGPKLLIQFQNNGVVDDSQLPKDRFSAERLKGVDSTLKIQPAKLEDSAVYLCASSWKIGGNEQFFGPGTRLTVL.